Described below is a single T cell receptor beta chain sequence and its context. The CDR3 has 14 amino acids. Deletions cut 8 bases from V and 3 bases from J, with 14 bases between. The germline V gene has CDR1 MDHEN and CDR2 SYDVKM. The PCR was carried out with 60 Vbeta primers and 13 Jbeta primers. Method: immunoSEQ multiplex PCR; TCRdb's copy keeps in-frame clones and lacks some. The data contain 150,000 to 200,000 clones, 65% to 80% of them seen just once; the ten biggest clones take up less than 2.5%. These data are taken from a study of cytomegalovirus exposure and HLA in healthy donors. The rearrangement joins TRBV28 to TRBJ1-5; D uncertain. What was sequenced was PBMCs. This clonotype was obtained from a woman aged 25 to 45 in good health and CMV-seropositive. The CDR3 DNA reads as TGTGCCAGCTCCGGAGGGCCGAACAATCAGCCCCAGCATTTT. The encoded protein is CASSGGPNNQPQHF.